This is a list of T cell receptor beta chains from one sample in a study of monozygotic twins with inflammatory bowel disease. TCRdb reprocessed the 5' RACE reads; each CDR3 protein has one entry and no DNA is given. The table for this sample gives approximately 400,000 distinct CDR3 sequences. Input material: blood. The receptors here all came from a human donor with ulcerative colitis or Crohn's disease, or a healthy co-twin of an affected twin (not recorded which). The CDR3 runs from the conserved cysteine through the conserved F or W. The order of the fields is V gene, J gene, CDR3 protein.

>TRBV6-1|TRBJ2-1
CASSEDYISYDEQFF
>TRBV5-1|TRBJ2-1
CASSRWTSGGNEQFF
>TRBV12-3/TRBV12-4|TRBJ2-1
CASSSTRGEQFF
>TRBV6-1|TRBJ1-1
CASSIPPDSSSEAFF
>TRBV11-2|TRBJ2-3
CASSPGGWAPDTQYF
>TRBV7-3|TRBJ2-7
CASSLGMREKSNEQYF
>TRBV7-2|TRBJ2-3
CASSLGWRGDTQYF
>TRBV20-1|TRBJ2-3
CSARQGATDTQYF
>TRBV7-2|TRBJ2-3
CASSSKGLAALTDTQYF
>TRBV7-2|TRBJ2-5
CASSLSRIGGETQYF
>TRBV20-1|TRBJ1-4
CSASRTGVEKLFF
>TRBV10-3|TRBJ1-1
CAISEQGNTEAFF
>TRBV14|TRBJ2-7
CASSQGWESREQYF
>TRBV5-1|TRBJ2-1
CASRVPLYNEQFF
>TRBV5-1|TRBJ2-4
CASSLAGTPKNIQYF
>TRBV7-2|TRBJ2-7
CASSLDGRAGNEQYF
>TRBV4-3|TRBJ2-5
CASSLTTGTHQETQYF
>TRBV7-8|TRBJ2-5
CASSSISLIRKREETQYF
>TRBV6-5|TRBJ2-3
CASSFPSGQGGLVTDTQYF
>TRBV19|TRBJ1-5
CASNRGPHYSNQPQHF
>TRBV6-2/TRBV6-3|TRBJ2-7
CASIRLAGDYEQYF
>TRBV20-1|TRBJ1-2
CSSRGQGNYGYTF
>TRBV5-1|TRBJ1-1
CASSLEGRLNTEAFF
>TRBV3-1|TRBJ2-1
CASSQVRGTGRSLNEQFF
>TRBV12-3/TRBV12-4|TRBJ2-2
CASRRQRANTGELFF
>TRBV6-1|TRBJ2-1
CASRSSGASYNEQFF
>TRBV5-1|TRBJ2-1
CASSFFRTGGNNEQFF
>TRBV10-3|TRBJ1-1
CAISGLNCEAFF
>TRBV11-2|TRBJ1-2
CASSLDWGTSLNYGYTF